This T cell receptor beta chain comes out of a study of CD8 T cells in Susac syndrome. Study results and caveats: Individuals included in the TCR sequencing and HLA analysis were acknowledged by the study to be relatively few in number.

Germline V CDR1 and CDR2: SQVTM, ANQGSEA. The CDR3 consists of 13 residues. V was pared by 4 bases and J by 5 bases, with 14 bases between. Worth noting for this clonotype: The antigen is undetermined.

Sequencing targeted TCR beta in blood CD8+ and CD4+ T cells. It was negative isolation that provided the CD8+ and CD4+ T cells, whereas TEMRA cells were enriched by FACS. With random hexamers, reverse transcription was performed on about 0.5 to 1 ug of RNA. The method of amplification for TCR beta CDR3 was immunoSEQ multiplex PCR, covering 54 Vbeta and 13 Jbeta. Using its own MiXCR run on the immunoSEQ multiplex PCR reads, TCRdb lists one record per CDR3 protein. The sample includes roughly 200,000 distinct CDR3 sequences, approximately 96% of them seen just once. This rearrangement joins TRBV29-1 to TRBJ2-5, with D hard to call. Sequencing was carried out using CD4+ T cells from PBMCs. The TCR was taken from a human donor with multiple sclerosis. The CDR3 protein is CSVARGRLETQYF. CDR3 sequence (DNA): TGCAGCGTTGCCCGTGGCAGGCTGGAGACCCAGTACTTC.